This TCR beta chain appears in the sequencing data of a study of T cells in narcolepsy. Looking at the study overall: Donors had narcolepsy type 1 or type 2, or were healthy controls. The study's findings and limits: Reportedly, autoreactive clonotypes were serially detected in patients' blood but not controls'.

As concerns this clone: As yet, its antigen is unknown.

Using immunoSEQ multiplex PCR, the repertoire was profiled, and TCRdb retains in-frame clones only, with some absent. The table includes about 33,000 clones, roughly nine tenths detected once. The CDR3 spans 16 residues. V trimming: 2 bases; J trimming: 4 bases; junction bases outside the gene matches: 11. The germline V gene encodes CDR1 SEHNR and CDR2 FQNEAQ (reference sequence). This chain connects TRBV7-9 to TRBJ2-7; 7 bases fit TRBD1. This TCR came from a human donor with narcolepsy. Source material: CD45RA- memory CD4+ T cells from PBMCs. CDR3 residues: CASSLRQGKSAYEQYF. The CDR3 coding sequence is TGTGCCAGCAGCTTACGACAGGGTAAATCCGCTTACGAGCAGTACTTC.